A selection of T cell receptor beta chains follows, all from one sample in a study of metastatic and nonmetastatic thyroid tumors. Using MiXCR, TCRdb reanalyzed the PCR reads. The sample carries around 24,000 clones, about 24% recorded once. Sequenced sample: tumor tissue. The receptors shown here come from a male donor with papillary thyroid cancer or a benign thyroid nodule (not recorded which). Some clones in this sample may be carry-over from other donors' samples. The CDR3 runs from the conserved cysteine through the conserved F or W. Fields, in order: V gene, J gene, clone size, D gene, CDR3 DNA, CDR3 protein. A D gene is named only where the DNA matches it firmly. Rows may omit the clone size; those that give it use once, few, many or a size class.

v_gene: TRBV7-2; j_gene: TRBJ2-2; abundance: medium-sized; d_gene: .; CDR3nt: TGTGCCAGCAGCTCCCCTGGGGGGGAGCTGTTTTTT; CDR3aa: CASSSPGGELFF
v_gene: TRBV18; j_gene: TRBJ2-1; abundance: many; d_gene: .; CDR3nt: TGTGCCAGCTCACCAGGAGGGGGCAGGTCCTACAATGAGCAGTTCTTC; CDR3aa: CASSPGGGRSYNEQFF
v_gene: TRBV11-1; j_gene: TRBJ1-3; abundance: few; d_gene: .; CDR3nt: TGTGCCAGCAGCCCCAGTGACATCATCTCTGGAAACACCATATATTTT; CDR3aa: CASSPSDIISGNTIYF
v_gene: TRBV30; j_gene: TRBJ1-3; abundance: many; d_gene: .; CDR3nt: TGTGCCTGGAGTCGCTGGACCTCTGGAAACACCATATATTTT; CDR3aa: CAWSRWTSGNTIYF
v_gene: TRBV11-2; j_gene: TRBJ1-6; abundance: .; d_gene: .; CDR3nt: TGTGCCAGCAGCTCCGAGGGTGGTTCGGGATCACCCCTCCACTTT; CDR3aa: CASSSEGGSGSPLHF
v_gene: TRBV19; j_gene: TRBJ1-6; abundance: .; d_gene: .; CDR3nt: TGTGCCAGTAGTACAGGGAGAGAGTCACCCCTCCACTTT; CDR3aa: CASSTGRESPLHF
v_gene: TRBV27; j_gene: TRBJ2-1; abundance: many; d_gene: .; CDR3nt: TGTGCCAGCAGTTTCAGTAGCATCGAAACTACCTACAATGAGCAGTTCTTC; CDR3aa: CASSFSSIETTYNEQFF
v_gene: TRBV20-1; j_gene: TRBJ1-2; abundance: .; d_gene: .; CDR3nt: TGCAGTGCTAGTTTAGCTAACTATGGCTACACCTTC; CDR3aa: CSASLANYGYTF
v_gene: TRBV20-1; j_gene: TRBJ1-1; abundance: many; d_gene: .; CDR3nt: TGCAGTGCTAGAGATCGGCCTACGATGAACACTGAAGCTTTCTTT; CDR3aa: CSARDRPTMNTEAFF
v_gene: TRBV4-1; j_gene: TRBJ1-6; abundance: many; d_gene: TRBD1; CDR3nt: TGCGCCAGCAGCCTTTCCCCGGGACAGGTAAATTCACCCCTCCACTTT; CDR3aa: CASSLSPGQVNSPLHF
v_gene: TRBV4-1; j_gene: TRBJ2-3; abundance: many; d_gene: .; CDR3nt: TGCGCCAGCAGCCAAGATTCGGTCGGGGATACGCAGTATTTT; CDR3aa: CASSQDSVGDTQYF
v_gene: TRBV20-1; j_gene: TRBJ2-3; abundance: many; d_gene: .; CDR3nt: TGCAGTGTTCTGTCCGGGGCCGACCCCACAGATACGCAGTATTTT; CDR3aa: CSVLSGADPTDTQYF
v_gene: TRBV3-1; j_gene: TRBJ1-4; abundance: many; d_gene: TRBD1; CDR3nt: TGTGCCAGCAGCCAAGTGGGACAGGGGAACGAAAAACTGTTTTTT; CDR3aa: CASSQVGQGNEKLFF
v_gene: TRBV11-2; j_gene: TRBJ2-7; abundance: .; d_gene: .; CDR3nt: TGTGCCAGCGGAAACCCAGGGGGGACCGGGGGGTACGAGCATTACTTC; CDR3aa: CASGNPGGTGGYEHYF
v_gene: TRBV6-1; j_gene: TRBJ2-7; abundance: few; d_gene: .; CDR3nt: TGTGCCAGCAGTACGACAGGATACGAGCAGTACTTC; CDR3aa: CASSTTGYEQYF
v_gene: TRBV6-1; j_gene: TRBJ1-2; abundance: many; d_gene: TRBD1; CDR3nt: TGTGCCAGCACTTCAGGGGGTCGAAAAGGCTACACCTTC; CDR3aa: CASTSGGRKGYTF
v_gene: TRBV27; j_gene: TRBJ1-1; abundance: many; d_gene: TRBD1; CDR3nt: TGTGCCAGCAGCAGACAGGGGATGCGGACTGAAGCTTTCTTT; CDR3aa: CASSRQGMRTEAFF
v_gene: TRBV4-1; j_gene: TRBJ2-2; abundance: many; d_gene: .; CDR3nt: TGCGCCAGCAGCCAAGAAACGACTGCGAACACCGGGGAGCTGTTTTTT; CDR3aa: CASSQETTANTGELFF
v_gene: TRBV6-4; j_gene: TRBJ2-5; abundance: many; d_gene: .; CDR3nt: TGTGCCAGCAGTGCCGCGCTAGAGTCGGAGACCCAGTACTTC; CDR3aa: CASSAALESETQYF
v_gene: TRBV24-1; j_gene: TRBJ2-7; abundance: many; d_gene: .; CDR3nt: TGTGCCACCAGTGATGAGTACGAGCAGTACTTC; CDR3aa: CATSDEYEQYF
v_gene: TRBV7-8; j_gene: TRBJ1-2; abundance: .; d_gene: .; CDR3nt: TGTGCCAGCAGCGAAAGGGGTAACTATGGCTACACCTTC; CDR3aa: CASSERGNYGYTF
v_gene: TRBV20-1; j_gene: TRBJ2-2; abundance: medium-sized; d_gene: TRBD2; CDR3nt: TGCAGTGCTAGAGATACAACTAGCGGACTCACCGGGGAGCTGTTTTTT; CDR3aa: CSARDTTSGLTGELFF
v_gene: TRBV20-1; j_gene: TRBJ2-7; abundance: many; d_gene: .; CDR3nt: TGCAGTGCTGGATTCGGATACGAGCAGTACTTC; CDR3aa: CSAGFGYEQYF
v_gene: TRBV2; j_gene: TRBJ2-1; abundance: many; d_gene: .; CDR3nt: TGTGCCAGCAGGGTCGGGGGAGGCCCTAGGGGGGAGCAGTTCTTC; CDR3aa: CASRVGGGPRGEQFF
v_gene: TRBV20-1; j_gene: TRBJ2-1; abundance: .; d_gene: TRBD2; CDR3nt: TGCAGTGCCGATCCCTGGACTAGCGGAGCCATAGGTCTGAATGAGCAGTTCTTC; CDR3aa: CSADPWTSGAIGLNEQFF
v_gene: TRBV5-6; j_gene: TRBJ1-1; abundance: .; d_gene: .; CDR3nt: TGTGCCAGCAGCTTGGGGCAGGCCACTGAAGCTTTCTTT; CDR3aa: CASSLGQATEAFF
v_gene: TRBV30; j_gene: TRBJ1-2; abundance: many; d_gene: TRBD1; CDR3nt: TGTGCCTGGAGAGCTATCAGGGGGAACTATGGCTACACCTTC; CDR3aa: CAWRAIRGNYGYTF
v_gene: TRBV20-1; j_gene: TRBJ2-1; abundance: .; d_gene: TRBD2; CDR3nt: TGCAGTACAATCCTAGCGGGATACGGCGAGCAGTTCTTC; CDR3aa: CSTILAGYGEQFF
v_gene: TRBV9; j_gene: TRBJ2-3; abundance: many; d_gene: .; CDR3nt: TGTGCCAGCAGCACAGGGATGGGGACAGATACGCAGTATTTT; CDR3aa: CASSTGMGTDTQYF
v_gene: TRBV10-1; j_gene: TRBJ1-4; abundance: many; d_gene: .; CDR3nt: TGCGCCAGCAGTGATACAGCCCCTCCGGAAAAACTGTTTTTT; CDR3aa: CASSDTAPPEKLFF
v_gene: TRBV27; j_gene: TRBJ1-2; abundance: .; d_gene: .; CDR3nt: TGTGCCAGCAGTTTATCGTGGGCAGGGGTCCTCTCTGGCTACACCTTC; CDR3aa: CASSLSWAGVLSGYTF
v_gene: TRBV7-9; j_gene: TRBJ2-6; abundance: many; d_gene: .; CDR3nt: TGTGCCAGCTCTGGGGCCAACGTCCTGACTTTC; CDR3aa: CASSGANVLTF
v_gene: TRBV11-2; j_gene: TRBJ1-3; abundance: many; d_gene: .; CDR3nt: TGTGCCAGCAGCTCAATTATGGGCAGGCCTGGAAACACCATATATTTT; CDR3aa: CASSSIMGRPGNTIYF
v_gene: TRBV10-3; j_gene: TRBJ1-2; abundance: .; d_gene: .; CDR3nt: TGTGCCATCAGTAGGGGTAGGTCCGCCCCGAATAAATATGGCTACACCTTC; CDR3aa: CAISRGRSAPNKYGYTF
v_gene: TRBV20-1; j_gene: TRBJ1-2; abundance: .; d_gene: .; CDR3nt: TGCAGTGCTAGCATGTGTCAAGGCTATGGCTACACCTTC; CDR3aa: CSASMCQGYGYTF
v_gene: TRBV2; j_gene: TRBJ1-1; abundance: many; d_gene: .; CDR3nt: TGTGCCAGCAGTGAGCTAGGCGGGTACACTGAAGCTTTCTTT; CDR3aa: CASSELGGYTEAFF
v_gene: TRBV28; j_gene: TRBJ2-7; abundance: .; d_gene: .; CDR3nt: TGTGCCAGCATTTCGGACGGCTACGAGCAGTACTTC; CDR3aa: CASISDGYEQYF
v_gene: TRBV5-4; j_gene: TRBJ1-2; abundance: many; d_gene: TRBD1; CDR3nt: TGTGCCAGCAGCTTGTCGTCGGACAGGGGGTATGGCTACACCTTC; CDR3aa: CASSLSSDRGYGYTF
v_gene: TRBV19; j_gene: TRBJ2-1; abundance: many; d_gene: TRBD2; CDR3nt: TGTGCCAGTAGGGGGAGCGGGAAGCTCTACAATGAGCAGTTCTTC; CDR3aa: CASRGSGKLYNEQFF
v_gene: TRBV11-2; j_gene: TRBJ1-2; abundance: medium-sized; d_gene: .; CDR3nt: TGTGCCAGCAGCTTAGGGGGGGCTAACTATGGCTACACCTTC; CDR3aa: CASSLGGANYGYTF
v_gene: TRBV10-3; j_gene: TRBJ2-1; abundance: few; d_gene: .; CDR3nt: TGTGCCATCAGACCCAGCTACAATGAGCAGTTCTTC; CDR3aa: CAIRPSYNEQFF
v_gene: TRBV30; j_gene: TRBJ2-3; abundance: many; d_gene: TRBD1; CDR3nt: TGTGCCTGCCGGGGACAGGGGAGATTCCCAGATACGCAGTATTTT; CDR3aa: CACRGQGRFPDTQYF
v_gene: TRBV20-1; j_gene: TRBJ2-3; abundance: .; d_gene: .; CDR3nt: TGCAGTGCTGGGGGGGGGCGCGGTACGCAGTATTTT; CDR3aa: CSAGGGRGTQYF
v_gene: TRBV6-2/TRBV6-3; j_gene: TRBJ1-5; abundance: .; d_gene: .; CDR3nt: TGTGCCAACAGTTACTCCGAGCGGGCACCACAGCGGGGTAGCAATCAGCCCCAGCATTTT; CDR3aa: CANSYSERAPQRGSNQPQHF
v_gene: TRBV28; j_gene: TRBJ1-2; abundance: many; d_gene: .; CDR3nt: TGTGCCAGCACCCGTTCAGGGTTACAGGGTTTTGGCTACACCTTC; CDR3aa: CASTRSGLQGFGYTF
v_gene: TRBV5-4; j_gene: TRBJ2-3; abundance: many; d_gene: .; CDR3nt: TGTGCCAGCAGCTTGGGAGGGATCGAGGGTACGCAGTATTTT; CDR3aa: CASSLGGIEGTQYF
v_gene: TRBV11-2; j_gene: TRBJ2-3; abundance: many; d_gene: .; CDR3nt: TGTGCCAGCAGCTTAGGGGGCGTGGATACGCAGTATTTT; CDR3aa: CASSLGGVDTQYF
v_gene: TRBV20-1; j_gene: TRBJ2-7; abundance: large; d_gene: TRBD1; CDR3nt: TGCAGTGCCCCCAAAACCGGGACAGACTTCTCCTACGAGCAGTACTTC; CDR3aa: CSAPKTGTDFSYEQYF
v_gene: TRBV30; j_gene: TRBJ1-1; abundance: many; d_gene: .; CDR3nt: TGTGCCTGGAGATACGGACATCCCAGCACTGAAGCTTTCTTT; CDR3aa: CAWRYGHPSTEAFF
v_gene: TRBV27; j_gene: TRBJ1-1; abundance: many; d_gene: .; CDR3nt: TGTGCCACCAGAGAGAGGGGGTCAATTGAAGCTTTCTTT; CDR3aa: CATRERGSIEAFF
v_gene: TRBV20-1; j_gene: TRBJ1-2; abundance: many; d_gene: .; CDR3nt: TGCAGTGCTAGAGATCACGGGGGGCGGGGAACCTATGGCTACACCTTC; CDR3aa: CSARDHGGRGTYGYTF
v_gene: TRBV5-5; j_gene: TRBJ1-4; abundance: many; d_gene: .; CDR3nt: TGTGCCAGCAACTTCGGGGGAACTAATAAAAAACTGTTTTTT; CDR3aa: CASNFGGTNKKLFF
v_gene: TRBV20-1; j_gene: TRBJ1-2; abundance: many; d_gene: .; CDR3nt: TGCAGTGCGCCTTACTCCTACGTTAAGCACACCTTC; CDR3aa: CSAPYSYVKHTF
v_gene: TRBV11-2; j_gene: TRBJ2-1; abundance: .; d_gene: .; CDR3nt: TGTGCCAGCAGCTGGGTGGGTGGAGCCCTATCATACAATGAGCAGTTCTTC; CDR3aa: CASSWVGGALSYNEQFF
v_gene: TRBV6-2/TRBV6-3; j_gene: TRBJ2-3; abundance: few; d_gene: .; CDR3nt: TGTGCCAGCAGTTTCAACCAGCGCGGCACAGATACGCAGTATTTT; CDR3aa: CASSFNQRGTDTQYF